This TCR beta chain derives from a study of graft-versus-host responses after intestinal transplantation. In germline, CDR1 is SEHNR, CDR2 FQNEAQ (reference sequence). This CDR3 has 15 amino acids. J lost 0 bases, V lost 5 bases, and 6 bases had no gene match. Following the reaction, CD3+CD4+ and CD3+CD8+ responders that were proliferating and CFSE-low underwent sorting. Clones were sequenced by immunoSEQ multiplex PCR, and TCRdb holds only the in-frame ones, with some missing. The sample holds about 13,000 clones, 30% to 40% seen once. The gene calls are TRBV7-9 and TRBJ2-5; TRBD1 agrees at 7 bases. This receptor was obtained from a human patient who received an intestinal transplant. The sequencing used alloreactive CD4+ T cells from a mixed lymphocyte reaction culture, collected before intestinal transplant. Sample subset: CFSE-low proliferating T cells sorted from approximately 6-day pre-transplant mixed lymphocyte reaction (GvH or HvG direction). Written as DNA, the CDR3 is TGTGCCAGCAGCACCGGGACAGCACACCAAGAGACCCAGTACTTC. It translates to CASSTGTAHQETQYF.